This T cell receptor (beta chain) was sequenced in a study of human T cells and chemical hapten exposure. Unique molecular identifiers were affixed to discrete cDNA molecules within the library. TCRdb reprocessed the RACE reads via MiXCR and lists one record per CDR3 protein. The data show fewer than 50,000 distinct CDR3 sequences, with approximately 7.6% seen just once and roughly 1.3% held by the top ten. This clonotype was seen at least ten times. Germline CDR1 reads MGHRA; CDR2 reads YSYEKL. The CDR3 has 15 residues. Trimming took off 2 bases at V and 2 bases at J, with 13 bases between the two ends. The time point denotes: pre-sensitization, week 0. The treatment denotes: therapeutic diphenylcyclopropenone sensitization with weekly scalp DPC.

This chain connects TRBV4-1 to TRBJ2-7; maybe TRBD1 (6 bases). This specimen was whole blood, taken in connection with sensitization to the hapten diphenylcyclopropenone (DPC). This TCR was sampled from a woman between 45 and 60 years old with alopecia areata. Some clones in this sample may be carry-over from other donors' samples. In nucleotides, the CDR3 is TGCGCCAGCAGCCAATTCGTGGACAGAACCTACGAGCAGTACTTC. As protein: CASSQFVDRTYEQYF.